This T cell receptor beta chain is from a study of Graves' ophthalmopathy and Graves' hyperthyroidism. RNA transcripts were the template, and TCR beta CDR3 regions were amplified from them. Following a first-round RT-PCR that used HTBI primers, a second-round multiplex PCR was carried out. A single record per CDR3 protein comes from TCRdb applying MiXCR to the multiplex PCR reads. This sample has about 620,000 distinct CDR3 sequences, with about a fifth found just once. Stable hyperthyroidism denotes an absence of ophthalmopathy throughout 18 months of follow-up. New diagnoses, under 2 months' duration, and ages 18 to 65 characterized the hyperthyroidism patients. Reliance was placed on clinical symptoms, serum thyroxine, TRAb, thyroid ultrasound and orbital computed tomography for diagnosis. The PBMCs had their origin in 10 ml of fresh peripheral blood. Trimming removed 6 bases from V and 0 bases from J, with 9 bases in between. There are 15 residues in the CDR3. Looked up from germline, CDR1 is LNHDA and CDR2 is SQIVND (reference sequence).

The chain employs TRBV19 and TRBJ2-6; D is unresolved. The sample comprised peripheral blood. This clonotype was sampled from a young woman with stable Graves' hyperthyroidism. Some clones in this sample may be carry-over from other donors' samples. The CDR3 nucleotides read TGTGCCAGTAGCCTTTACAGCTCTGGGGCCAACGTCCTGACTTTC. The encoded protein is CASSLYSSGANVLTF.